This T cell receptor beta chain stems from a study of T cells after yellow fever vaccination. V lost 6 bases, J lost 3 bases, and 11 bases lay in between. The CDR3 spans 13 residues. The germline CDR1 and CDR2 sequences are LNHDA and SQIVND (reference sequence). Via MiXCR, TCRdb re-called the 5' RACE reads, giving one row per CDR3 protein. The sample records approximately 74,000 distinct CDR3 sequences, more than 5.5% being singletons. This receptor was identified in a man between 18 and 35 years old who received the YFV17D yellow fever vaccine. The sequences come from CD8+ T cells sorted from PBMCs, collected 4 to 6 days after the first yellow fever vaccination. This chain uses TRBV19 with TRBJ1-1; D unresolved. In DNA, the CDR3 is TGTGCCAGTAGGGTCCCGGAGGACACTGAAGCTTTCTTT. This gives the protein CASRVPEDTEAFF.